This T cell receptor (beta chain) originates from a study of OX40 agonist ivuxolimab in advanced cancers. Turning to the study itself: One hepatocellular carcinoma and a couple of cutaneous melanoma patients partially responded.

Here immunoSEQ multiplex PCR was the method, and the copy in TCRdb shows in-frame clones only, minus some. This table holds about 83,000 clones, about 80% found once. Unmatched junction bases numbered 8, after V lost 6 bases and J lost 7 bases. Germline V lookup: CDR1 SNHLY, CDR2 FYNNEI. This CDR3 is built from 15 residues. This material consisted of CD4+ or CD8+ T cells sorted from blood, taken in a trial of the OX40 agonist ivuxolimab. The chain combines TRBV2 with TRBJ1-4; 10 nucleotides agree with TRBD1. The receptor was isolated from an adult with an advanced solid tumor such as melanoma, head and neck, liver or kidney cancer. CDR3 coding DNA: TGTGCCAGCAGAGGACAGGGGGTGTCGAGTGAAAAACTGTTTTTT. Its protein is CASRGQGVSSEKLFF.